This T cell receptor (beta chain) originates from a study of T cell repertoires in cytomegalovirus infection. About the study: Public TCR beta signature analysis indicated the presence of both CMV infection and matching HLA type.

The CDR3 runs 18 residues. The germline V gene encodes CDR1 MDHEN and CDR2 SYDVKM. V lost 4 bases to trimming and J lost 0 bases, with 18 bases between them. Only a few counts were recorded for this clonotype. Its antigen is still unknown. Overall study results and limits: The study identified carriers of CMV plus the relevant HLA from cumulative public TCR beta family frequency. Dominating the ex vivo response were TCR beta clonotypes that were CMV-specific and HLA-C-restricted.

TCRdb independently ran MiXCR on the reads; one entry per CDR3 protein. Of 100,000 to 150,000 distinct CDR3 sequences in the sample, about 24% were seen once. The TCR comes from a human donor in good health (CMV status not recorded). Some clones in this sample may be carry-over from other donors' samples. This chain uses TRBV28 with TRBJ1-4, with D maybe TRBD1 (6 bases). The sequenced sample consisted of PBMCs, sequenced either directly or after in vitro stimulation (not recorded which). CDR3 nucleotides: TGTGCCAGCAGTTACGACAGGAGCAGAGATGCAACTAATGAAAAACTGTTTTTT. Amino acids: CASSYDRSRDATNEKLFF.